These 32 T cell receptor beta chains originate from one sample sequenced in a study of blood T cell repertoires in COVID-19. Assay used: immunoSEQ multiplex PCR; TCRdb lists only in-frame clones, some missing. The table includes approximately 70,000 clones, over 80% detected once. The sequenced sample was peripheral blood. The receptors here all came from a man older than 75 with active or convalescent COVID-19.

The table lists this clone with a few counts. The CDR3 DNA follows: TGTGCCAGCACCCGGATTTTGGGGCAAACTGAAGCTTTCTTT. Translating it yields CASTRILGQTEAFF. This chain joins TRBV3-1 (or the pseudogene TRBV3-2) and TRBJ1-1, with D possibly matching TRBD1 (5 bases). The ends were cut back, 7 bases at V and 5 bases at J, with 17 bases in the middle. Germline CDR1 is LGHDT and CDR2 is YNNKEL (reference sequence). The CDR3 is made up of 14 amino acids.

The chain has TRBV10-1 and TRBJ2-1; D gene unclear. Trimming stripped 3 bases from V and 6 bases from J, with 12 bases between. Germline lookup yields CDR1 WNHNN and CDR2 SYGVQD (reference sequence). The CDR3 has 14 amino acids. Written as DNA, the CDR3 is TGCGCCAGCAGTGATGCCTCGGCTAGCAATGAGCAGTTCTTC. It codes for CASSDASASNEQFF.

The genes are TRBV5-4 and TRBJ1-2, with 8 bases aligning to TRBD1. V trimming: 4 bases; J trimming: 4 bases; junction bases outside the gene matches: 3. Per germline, CDR1 SGHNT and CDR2 YYREEE (reference sequence). This CDR3 has 13 residues. In DNA, the CDR3 is TGTGCCAGCAGCCAAGACAGGGGCTATGGCTACACCTTC. As protein: CASSQDRGYGYTF.

This clone occurred a few times. The chain uses TRBV27 and TRBJ2-1; possibly TRBD2 for D (6 bases). The germline gives CDR1 MNHEY, CDR2 SMNVEV (reference sequence). This CDR3 is 15 amino acids long. V was trimmed by 4 bases and J by 7 bases, leaving 17 bases between them. The CDR3 nucleotides are TGTGCCAGCAGTTCCTCGTCGGTAGGGAGGAATGAGCAGTTCTTC. Its protein product is CASSSSSVGRNEQFF.

The chain combines TRBV2 with TRBJ1-1, with 11 positions matching TRBD1. CDR3 length: 15 residues. Trimming cost V 3 bases and J 5 bases; bases outside gene matches: 5. Germline V gene data show CDR1 as SNHLY and CDR2 as FYNNEI. The CDR3 region has the DNA TGTGCCAGCAGTGACCCGGACAGGGGGCGAACTGAAGCTTTCTTT. Translating it yields CASSDPDRGRTEAFF.

The chain is built from TRBV3-1 (or the pseudogene TRBV3-2) and TRBJ1-4; D is unresolved. The germline V gene has CDR1 LGHDT and CDR2 YNNKEL (reference sequence). This CDR3 region has 15 residues. V was clipped by 5 bases and J by 2 bases, with 12 bases between them. CDR3 nucleotides: TGTGCCAGCAGCTACCCGATGGAGACTAATGAAAAACTGTTTTTT. Its protein product is CASSYPMETNEKLFF.

The gene calls are TRBV19 and TRBJ2-6, with 7 bases fitting TRBD1. V dropped 10 bases and J dropped 4; count of bases not matched to a gene: 7. Germline lookup yields CDR1 LNHDA and CDR2 SQIVND (reference sequence). The CDR3 sequence is 14 residues long. The CDR3 DNA sequence: TGTGCCACCAACAGGGGTTCCGGGGCCAACGTCCTGACTTTC. The encoded protein is CATNRGSGANVLTF.

The chain is built from TRBV29-1 and TRBJ1-6; D possibly corresponds to TRBD1 (5 bases). Germline V lookup: CDR1 SQVTM, CDR2 ANQGSEA. The CDR3 extends over 14 amino acids. Trimming stripped 6 bases from V and 7 bases from J, with 16 bases between. The CDR3 is CSVRDGGKNSPLHF. The CDR3 bases are TGCAGCGTCAGAGATGGGGGGAAAAATTCACCCCTCCACTTT.

This sequence joins TRBV2 and TRBJ2-5; no clear D. Germline lookup yields CDR1 SNHLY and CDR2 FYNNEI. This CDR3 has 14 amino acids. V lost 4 bases and J 1 base, leaving 10 bases between the germline ends. The CDR3 spells CASSVSAGQETQYF. As DNA, the CDR3 is TGTGCCAGCAGTGTTTCGGCAGGCCAAGAGACCCAGTACTTC.

In its sample, this clone was seen once. V and J are TRBV9 and TRBJ2-1; TRBD2 matches at 11 bases. Germline CDR1 reads SGDLS; CDR2 reads YYNGEE. Unmatched junction bases numbered 8, after V lost 4 bases and J lost 8 bases. The CDR3 is made up of 15 amino acids. The CDR3 DNA sequence: TGTGCCAGCAGCCTCCGACTAGCGGGGCACGATGAGCAGTTCTTC. It yields the protein CASSLRLAGHDEQFF.

The chain combines TRBV20-1 with TRBJ2-7; D call uncertain. Germline CDR1 reads DFQATT; CDR2 reads SNEGSKA (reference sequence). V was trimmed by 3 bases and J by 0 bases, leaving 6 bases between them. The CDR3 extends over 12 amino acids. The CDR3 nucleotides read TGCAGTGCTAGTCTCCCCTCCTACGAGCAGTACTTC. As protein: CSASLPSYEQYF.

The V and J genes are TRBV4-3 and TRBJ2-1; TRBD2 matches 10 bases. Germline CDR1 is LGHNA and CDR2 is YSLEER. J was trimmed by 7 bases and V by 0 bases; bases with no gene match: 6. The CDR3 has 16 residues. The CDR3 DNA reads as TGCGCCAGCAGCCAAGAGAGCGGGAGGGCCAGGAATGAGCAGTTCTTC. Translation gives CASSQESGRARNEQFF.

V usage is TRBV9 and J usage is TRBJ1-4; no clear D gene. V lost 0 bases, J lost 5 bases, and 11 bases lay in between. This CDR3 is built from 15 residues. CDR1 SGDLS and CDR2 YYNGEE come from the germline V gene. The CDR3 nucleotides are TGTGCCAGCAGCGTAGCTGTGGGGAGAAATGAAAAACTGTTTTTT. Translating it yields CASSVAVGRNEKLFF.

The chain is built from TRBV3-1 (or the pseudogene TRBV3-2) and TRBJ1-5; possible D gene TRBD1, 6 bases. The V gene lost 1 base and the J gene lost 2 bases, with 6 bases spanning the gap. There are 14 residues in the CDR3. Germline loops: CDR1 LGHDT, CDR2 YNNKEL (reference sequence). The CDR3 spells CASSQAGGNQPQHF. As DNA, the CDR3 is TGTGCCAGCAGCCAAGCAGGGGGCAATCAGCCCCAGCATTTT.

CDR3 nucleotides: TGCGCCAGCAGCTTGGTAGGGACGGGGGTGAACACTGAAGCTTTCTTT. It encodes CASSLVGTGVNTEAFF. The genes are TRBV5-1 and TRBJ1-1; perhaps TRBD1 as D (5 bases). There are 16 residues in the CDR3. V was cut by 0 bases and J by 0 bases, with 12 bases left in between. Germline CDR1 and CDR2: SGHRS and YFSETQ.

This clone has only a few counts. V and J are TRBV19 and TRBJ2-1; TRBD1 matches 8 bases. The V segment lost 2 bases and the J segment 8 bases; nucleotides outside the gene matches: 11. CDR1 and CDR2 from the germline V gene are LNHDA and SQIVND (reference sequence). The CDR3 is 16 amino acids. CDR3 in amino acids: CASSIPRQGLRDEQFF. The CDR3 bases are TGTGCCAGTAGTATACCCCGACAGGGGCTTAGAGATGAGCAGTTCTTC.

This chain joins TRBV10-2 and TRBJ2-7, with TRBD2 matching 7 bases. CDR1 is WSHSY and CDR2 is SAAADI in the germline V gene. The ends lost 6 bases at V and 6 bases at J; junction bases unmatched: 8. The CDR3 totals 13 residues. In DNA form, the CDR3 reads TGCGCCAGCAGCGCCAGCGGGACTTTCGAGCAGTACTTC. As protein: CASSASGTFEQYF.

This chain uses TRBV28 with TRBJ2-6; D gene unclear. V was pared by 6 bases and J by 0 bases, with 9 bases between. CDR1 and CDR2 (germline): MDHEN, SYDVKM. This CDR3 has 15 amino acids. The CDR3 protein is CASSPIGSGANVLTF. CDR3 bases: TGTGCCAGCAGCCCCATCGGCTCTGGGGCCAACGTCCTGACTTTC.

The DNA of the CDR3 is TGTGCCAGCAGCGCTGCGGGGGGTTACACAGATACGCAGTATTTT. This sequence encodes CASSAAGGYTDTQYF. V and J are TRBV9 and TRBJ2-3, with 8 nucleotides matching TRBD2. The CDR3 contains 15 residues. The V gene end was trimmed by 3 bases and the J gene end by 2 bases; junction bases not matched to a gene: 5. Germline V gene data show CDR1 as SGDLS and CDR2 as YYNGEE.

This chain connects TRBV11-2 to TRBJ2-7; D is undetermined. CDR1 SGHAT and CDR2 FQNNGV come from the germline V gene. Trimming removed 2 bases from V and 2 bases from J, with 10 bases in between. This CDR3 contains 14 residues. The chain's CDR3 is CASSLPGQTYEQYF. For the CDR3, the DNA is TGTGCCAGCAGCTTACCGGGTCAAACCTACGAGCAGTACTTC.

The rearrangement links TRBV19 to TRBJ1-6; D not resolved. The CDR3 is 12 residues long. The germline V and J ends were trimmed by 5 bases and 10 bases, with 9 bases remaining between them. Germline V CDR1 and CDR2: LNHDA, SQIVND (reference sequence). CDR3 region: CASSAPGSPLHF. The DNA for the CDR3 is TGTGCCAGTAGTGCCCCAGGCTCACCCCTCCACTTT.

The chain has TRBV19 and TRBJ2-1; a weak D match, TRBD2 (6 bases). CDR1 is LNHDA, CDR2 SQIVND, per germline (reference sequence). CDR3 length equals 16 residues. The V gene lost 6 bases and the J gene lost 0 bases, with 15 bases spanning the gap. CDR3 loop: CASRESGLSSYNEQFF. CDR3 bases: TGTGCCAGTAGGGAATCGGGACTCTCCTCCTACAATGAGCAGTTCTTC.

The chain recombines TRBV19 with TRBJ1-1; D is undetermined. The germline V gene has CDR1 LNHDA and CDR2 SQIVND (reference sequence). Trimming took off 5 bases at V and 0 bases at J, with 7 bases between the two ends. The CDR3 has 13 amino acids. The CDR3 DNA sequence: TGTGCCAGTAGTTGGGGAGTGAACACTGAAGCTTTCTTT. It translates to CASSWGVNTEAFF.

J is TRBJ1-6 and V is TRBV5-1; D gene uncertain. The CDR3 extends over 15 amino acids. Trimming took 0 bases from V and 6 from J, leaving 10 bases between them. CDR1 and CDR2 (germline): SGHRS, YFSETQ. For the CDR3, the DNA is TGCGCCAGCAGCTTGGGGGAGTTGGGTAATTCACCCCTCCACTTT. Protein product: CASSLGELGNSPLHF.

This rearrangement joins TRBV11-3 to TRBJ2-7; TRBD2 agrees at 8 bases. There are 15 residues in the CDR3. Germline V gives CDR1 SGHNT, CDR2 YENEEA. With 3 bases clipped from V and 0 bases from J, the junction kept 4 bases outside the gene matches. The CDR3: CASSFFSGDSYEQYF. The CDR3 region has the DNA TGTGCCAGCAGCTTTTTTAGCGGGGACTCCTACGAGCAGTACTTC.

The chain employs TRBV7-2 and TRBJ1-5, with D tentatively TRBD1 (5 bases). The V gene's germline CDR1 is SGHTA and CDR2 FQGNSA. The V end lost 1 base, the J end lost 7 bases, and 20 bases lay between the germline ends. This CDR3 comprises 17 residues. The CDR3 sequence: CASSLVAGAGKGQPQHF. CDR3 nucleotide sequence: TGTGCCAGCAGCTTAGTTGCTGGGGCAGGAAAGGGCCAGCCCCAGCATTTT.

The V gene is TRBV6-5, the J gene TRBJ1-1; TRBD1 is a possible D gene (5 bases). Trimming stripped 2 bases from V and 1 base from J, with 8 bases between. CDR1 is MNHEY and CDR2 is SVGAGI in the germline V gene. The CDR3 consists of 14 residues. The chain's CDR3 is CASSYPGQNTEAFF. CDR3 DNA: TGTGCCAGCAGTTACCCTGGACAGAACACTGAAGCTTTCTTT.

This rearrangement joins TRBV5-5 to TRBJ2-5; weak D call: TRBD1 (5 bases). V lost 7 bases to trimming and J lost 5 bases, with 18 bases between them. There are 14 residues in the CDR3. Germline CDR1 reads SGHKS; CDR2 reads YYEKEE (reference sequence). The CDR3 DNA sequence: TGTGCCAGCGGAGATTCACAGGTCTCGGAGACCCAGTACTTC. This translates into CASGDSQVSETQYF.

The rearrangement links TRBV5-1 to TRBJ2-7, with a tentative D call TRBD2 (5 bases). The CDR3 is 13 residues long. V was pared by 3 bases and J by 1 base, with 8 bases between. Germline loops: CDR1 SGHRS, CDR2 YFSETQ. CDR3 protein: CASSSPGSYEQYF. The CDR3 DNA reads TGCGCCAGCAGCTCTCCGGGATCCTACGAGCAGTACTTC.

The chain links TRBV5-6 to TRBJ1-2; D may be TRBD1 (5 bases). This CDR3 has 14 residues. Between the trimmed V and J ends, which lost 5 bases and 3 bases, there was a span of 14 bases. Germline V gene lookup returns CDR1 SGHDT and CDR2 YYEEEE. DNA for the CDR3: TGTGCCAGCAGTGAGTCCGGGACTCACTATGGCTACACCTTC. The encoded protein is CASSESGTHYGYTF.

This sequence joins TRBV28 and TRBJ1-1, with 7 bases matching TRBD1. The J segment lost 11 bases and the V segment lost 5 bases, leaving 17 bases of the junction unmatched. The CDR3 contains 15 residues. The germline gives CDR1 MDHEN, CDR2 SYDVKM. The CDR3 DNA is TGTGCCAGCAGTAGACAAGGGACAGTCGGGTGGATGGCTTTCTTT. It yields the protein CASSRQGTVGWMAFF.

This clone was detected once. This sequence joins TRBV6-1 and TRBJ1-1, with D possibly being TRBD1 (5 bases). V shed 1 base and J shed 1 base, with 13 bases lying between them. The length of the CDR3 is 16 residues. Looked up from germline, CDR1 is MNHNS and CDR2 is SASEGT. The CDR3, as DNA: TGTGCCAGCAGTGAAGTCGGAGGGGCGCGGAACACTGAAGCTTTCTTT. This encodes CASSEVGGARNTEAFF.